This T cell receptor beta chain was retrieved from a study of human T cells and chemical hapten exposure. As for the study in general: Patients additionally received therapeutic doses of diphenylcyclopropenone on the scalp once a week, and this continued throughout the roughly 26-week study.

Study-wide results and caveats: DPC sensitization left the count of TCRs above 1 in 1000 unchanged. Expanded TCRs produced significantly more large CDR3 similarity clusters than controls did.

Noted time point: patch test 2, 6 weeks after DPC sensitization. Documented treatment: therapeutic diphenylcyclopropenone sensitization with weekly scalp DPC. TCRdb passed the RACE reads through MiXCR, listing each CDR3 protein once. This sample yields about 69,000 distinct CDR3 sequences, of which about a tenth are seen a single time; 6.8% belongs to the top ten. This clonotype was recorded at least ten times. Its antigen remains unknown. V was shortened by 1 base and J by 2 bases, with 9 bases between the two germline ends. Germline lookup yields CDR1 LGHDT and CDR2 YNNKEL (reference sequence). This CDR3 has 14 amino acids.

V gene TRBV3-1 combines with J gene TRBJ2-7; D ambiguous. The sequencing here drew on whole blood, taken in connection with sensitization to the hapten diphenylcyclopropenone (DPC). The receptor comes from a woman aged 45-59 years with alopecia areata. Some clones in this sample may be carry-over from other donors' samples. The CDR3 bases are TGTGCCAGCAGCCAAGCCGGATTGCCCTACGAGCAGTACTTC. It specifies CASSQAGLPYEQYF.